These T cell receptor beta chains were read from a single sample in a study of OX40 agonist ivuxolimab in advanced cancers. TCRdb's table, derived via immunoSEQ multiplex PCR, lists solely in-frame clones and lacks some. The table includes 65,000 to 85,000 clones, around 86% detected once. Here the sequenced sample was CD4+ or CD8+ T cells sorted from blood, taken in a trial of the OX40 agonist ivuxolimab. These TCRs come from an adult with an advanced solid tumor such as melanoma, head and neck, liver or kidney cancer. Both conserved end residues are part of each CDR3. Fields, in order: J gene, CDR3 length, D gene, clone size, V gene, CDR3 DNA, CDR3 protein. The D gene is left open where the match is weak. Part of the rows lack a size; the others show once, few, many or a class for expanded clones.

TRBJ2-7,15,.,.,TRBV10-3,TGTGCCATCAGTGACCTTACTGGGCGTCCCTACGAGCAGTACTTC,CAISDLTGRPYEQYF
TRBJ1-6,13,.,.,TRBV5-1,TGCGCCAGCAGCTGGACGGGGGGCTCACCCCTCCACTTT,CASSWTGGSPLHF
TRBJ2-1,14,.,.,TRBV27,TGTGCCAGCACCCCCCGGGGTGCCTACAATGAGCAGTTCTTC,CASTPRGAYNEQFF
TRBJ1-4,13,TRBD1,.,TRBV5-1,TGCGCCAGCAGCGGGACAGGGGTAGAAAAACTGTTTTTT,CASSGTGVEKLFF
TRBJ1-1,17,.,.,TRBV27,TGTGCCAGCAGTTCGGGGTGGGGGAAAAGGGGAGGCACTGAAGCTTTCTTT,CASSSGWGKRGGTEAFF
TRBJ2-4,13,.,.,TRBV19,TGTGCCAGTAGTATCTTCGTCCAAAACATTCAGTACTTC,CASSIFVQNIQYF
TRBJ2-1,17,TRBD2,.,TRBV10-3,TGTGCCATCAGTGACCCGGGACTAGCGAGCTCCTACAATGAGCAGTTCTTC,CAISDPGLASSYNEQFF
TRBJ1-4,15,.,once,TRBV5-6,TGTGCCAGCAGCTTGGTAGGGCGTGCAATAGGAAAACTGTTTTTT,CASSLVGRAIGKLFF
TRBJ1-1,14,.,.,TRBV4-2,TGTGCCAGCAGCCAAGATGAAGGCAGGGTGGAAGCTTTCTTT,CASSQDEGRVEAFF
TRBJ2-3,11,.,.,TRBV20-1,TGCAGTGCCGCCGGCACAGATACGCAGTATTTT,CSAAGTDTQYF
TRBJ2-7,14,.,.,TRBV5-1,TGCGCCAGCAGCCCAGGGTTTCTGGCCTACGAGCAGTACTTC,CASSPGFLAYEQYF
TRBJ2-2,13,.,.,TRBV5-4,TGTGCCAGCAGCTGGAGGACGACCGGGGAGCTGTTTTTT,CASSWRTTGELFF
TRBJ1-2,13,TRBD1,.,TRBV28,TGTGCCAGCTCAGGGGGACAGCCACCGCGCTACACCTTC,CASSGGQPPRYTF
TRBJ2-5,16,TRBD2,.,TRBV7-2,TGTGCCAGCAGCTTAGCCGGACTAGCTGAGGGAGAGACCCAGTACTTC,CASSLAGLAEGETQYF
TRBJ2-5,16,.,.,TRBV10-3,TGTGCCATCAGTGAGCCCCTTTTGCGGGAAGGTCAGGCCCAGTACTTC,CAISEPLLREGQAQYF
TRBJ2-7,16,TRBD1,.,TRBV11-3,TGTGCCAGCAGCTTAGAAAGGACAGGGGGCACCTACGAGCAGTACTTC,CASSLERTGGTYEQYF
TRBJ1-3,16,.,once,TRBV4-2,TGTGCCAGCAGCCAAGGTGGGGTAATTACTGGAAACACCATATATTTT,CASSQGGVITGNTIYF
TRBJ2-4,13,TRBD1,.,TRBV7-8,TGTGCCAGCAGCTTTGGGACAGAAAACATTCAGTACTTC,CASSFGTENIQYF
TRBJ2-5,16,TRBD1,.,TRBV7-8,TGTGCCAGCAGCACACAACCGGGACAGGGGAAAGAGACCCAGTACTTC,CASSTQPGQGKETQYF
TRBJ2-1,14,.,.,TRBV6-5,TGTGCCAGCAGTTACTCGAGAGGGATGAATGAGCAGTTCTTC,CASSYSRGMNEQFF